The 24 T cell receptor beta chains reported below all come from one sample, sequenced in a study of T-cell reconstitution after alpha-beta-depleted transplantation in children. Unique molecular identifiers were incorporated during preparation of the TCRbeta library. TCRdb reprocessed the PCR reads via MiXCR and lists one record per CDR3 protein. The table has about 980,000 distinct CDR3 sequences, under 30% seen once. This sample comprised PBMCs, mostly from graft donor cells, obtained 360 days after TCRalphabeta/CD19-depleted stem cell transplant. The receptors were sampled from a boy younger than two who had a stem cell transplant for SCID, so the T cells may come from the graft donor.

The chain recombines TRBV7-3 with TRBJ2-2, with a weak D call TRBD1 (6 bases). V shed 2 bases and J shed 3 bases, with 10 bases lying between them. The CDR3 loop spans 15 amino acids. CDR1 and CDR2 from the germline V gene are SGHTA and FQGTGA. CDR3 sequence: CASSLWGLDTGELFF. DNA of the CDR3: TGTGCCAGCAGCTTATGGGGGCTTGACACCGGGGAGCTGTTTTTT.

The DNA for the CDR3 is TGTGCCAGCAGTTCCCTTGGGTGGCGGGAGCAGTACTTC. Its translation: CASSSLGWREQYF. V gene TRBV12-3 or TRBV12-4 combines with J gene TRBJ2-7; D unresolved. The CDR3 extends over 13 amino acids. V was clipped by 4 bases and J by 7 bases, with 14 bases between them.

This chain links TRBV9 with TRBJ1-2; D might be TRBD1 (5 bases). This CDR3 has 16 residues. Germline values: CDR1 SGDLS, CDR2 YYNGEE. Trimming stripped 0 bases from V and 4 bases from J, with 16 bases between. CDR3 nucleotides: TGTGCCAGCAGCGTAGTGGGTCCCGCAGGGCCCTATGGCTACACCTTC. It translates to CASSVVGPAGPYGYTF.

The chain links TRBV4-1 to TRBJ2-3, with TRBD1 matching 7 bases. This CDR3 is built from 17 residues. The germline gives CDR1 MGHRA, CDR2 YSYEKL. Trimming took 3 bases from V and 3 from J; bases not matched to a gene: 12. The CDR3 spells CASSQIYRGDLTDTQYF. The CDR3 DNA is TGCGCCAGCAGCCAGATTTACAGGGGTGATTTGACAGATACGCAGTATTTT.

The gene calls are TRBV25-1 and TRBJ1-4; 10 bases are a match to TRBD1. Per the germline V gene, CDR1 is MGHDK and CDR2 is SYGVNS. This CDR3 has 14 amino acids. V trimming: 3 bases; J trimming: 11 bases; junction bases outside the gene matches: 6. The CDR3 protein is CASSDRAGQGKLFF. The CDR3 DNA is TGTGCCAGCAGTGACAGAGCGGGACAGGGGAAACTGTTTTTT.

This clonotype was seen only a few times. The genes are TRBV5-5 and TRBJ1-6; D is unresolved. CDR1 and CDR2 (germline): SGHKS, YYEKEE (reference sequence). This CDR3 comprises 13 residues. V shed 9 bases and J shed 8 bases, with 15 bases lying between them. This CDR3 reads CATHLQEHSPLHF. CDR3 DNA: TGTGCCACCCATCTGCAGGAACATTCACCCCTCCACTTT.

The rearrangement uses TRBV29-1 and TRBJ1-1, with no clear D. V was trimmed by 3 bases and J by 1 base, leaving 6 bases between them. Germline-derived CDR1 and CDR2 are SQVTM and ANQGSEA. The CDR3 is 12 amino acids. CDR3 coding DNA: TGCAGCGTTGAGGGTACGAACACTGAAGCTTTCTTT. This encodes CSVEGTNTEAFF.

The chain joins TRBV6-5 to TRBJ2-5; D may be TRBD2 (6 bases). This CDR3 is built from 15 residues. Trimming removed 0 bases from V and 3 bases from J, with 11 bases in between. Germline assignment: CDR1 MNHEY and CDR2 SVGAGI. The CDR3 is CASSYSWRVEETQYF. The DNA for the CDR3 is TGTGCCAGCAGTTACTCGTGGAGGGTAGAAGAGACCCAGTACTTC.

CDR3 in amino acids: CASSVEDGGGGETQYF. In nucleotides, the CDR3 is TGTGCCAGCAGCGTAGAAGATGGTGGGGGCGGGGAGACCCAGTACTTC. V usage is TRBV9 and J usage is TRBJ2-5; tentatively, D is TRBD1 (6 bases). V was trimmed by 0 bases and J by 5 bases, leaving 17 bases between them. This CDR3 has 16 residues. CDR1 SGDLS and CDR2 YYNGEE come from the germline V gene.

The CDR3 DNA reads TGCAGTGCTATTGAGGGACGCTTAGGAAACACCATATATTTT. Its protein is CSAIEGRLGNTIYF. This sequence joins TRBV20-1 and TRBJ1-3, with D possibly matching TRBD1 (5 bases). This CDR3 region has 14 residues. V was shortened by 4 bases and J by 4 bases, with 14 bases between the two germline ends. Germline loops: CDR1 DFQATT, CDR2 SNEGSKA (reference sequence).

This clonotype was counted between two and nine times. V gene TRBV30 combines with J gene TRBJ2-7, with D unresolved. V lost 3 bases, J lost 9 bases, and 15 bases lay in between. Looked up from germline, CDR1 is GTSNPN and CDR2 is SVGIG (reference sequence). The CDR3 spans 12 residues. This chain's CDR3 is CAWSEASSRQYF. The CDR3 region has the DNA TGTGCCTGGAGCGAAGCGAGCAGTAGGCAGTACTTC.

The chain links TRBV6-1 to TRBJ2-5; D possibly corresponds to TRBD2 (6 bases). The CDR3 has 14 amino acids. Germline loops: CDR1 MNHNS, CDR2 SASEGT. Trimming stripped 6 bases from V and 0 bases from J, with 11 bases between. The CDR3 sequence is CASRDGGYQETQYF. CDR3 nucleotides: TGTGCCAGCAGGGACGGGGGTTACCAAGAGACCCAGTACTTC.

This clonotype was recorded a few times. CDR3 in amino acids: CASSIRSGAYNEQFF. The CDR3, as DNA: TGCGCCAGCAGCATACGTAGCGGAGCCTACAATGAGCAGTTCTTC. The rearrangement links TRBV5-1 to TRBJ2-1; D may be TRBD2 (6 bases). The CDR3 has 15 amino acids. Germline V gene lookup returns CDR1 SGHRS and CDR2 YFSETQ. Trimming stripped 4 bases from V and 2 bases from J, with 13 bases between.

This clonotype occurred once. The chain joins TRBV15 to TRBJ2-2; TRBD2 matches 9 bases. The CDR3 loop spans 16 amino acids. Trimming took 0 bases from V and 7 from J; bases not matched to a gene: 6. Per the germline V gene, CDR1 is LNHNV and CDR2 is YYDKDF (reference sequence). The CDR3 bases are TGTGCCACCAGCAGAGATCGGGTAGCGGGGGACGGGGAGCTGTTTTTT. Translated: CATSRDRVAGDGELFF.

In DNA, the CDR3 is TGTGCCAGCAGCTTACGTGGGCAGCCCCAAGAGACCCAGTACTTC. The encoded protein is CASSLRGQPQETQYF. This chain uses TRBV7-9 with TRBJ2-5; D is unresolved. Germline-derived CDR1 and CDR2 are SEHNR and FQNEAQ (reference sequence). V lost 2 bases and J lost 1, with 11 bases in between. This CDR3 is built from 15 residues.

This chain connects TRBV12-3 or TRBV12-4 to TRBJ1-4; a possible D gene is TRBD1 (5 bases). The CDR3 contains 13 residues. Trimming removed 6 bases from V and 7 bases from J, with 12 bases in between. CDR3 protein: CASSLAGSEKLFF. CDR3 DNA: TGTGCCAGCAGCCTCGCAGGGAGTGAAAAACTGTTTTTT.

This clonotype occurred a few times. The rearrangement joins TRBV20-1 to TRBJ1-1; D perhaps matches TRBD1 (5 bases). The CDR3 spans 15 residues. V was clipped by 2 bases and J by 2 bases, with 15 bases between them. Germline loops: CDR1 DFQATT, CDR2 SNEGSKA (reference sequence). The CDR3 here is CSARNTGRSNTEAFF. The CDR3 DNA follows: TGCAGTGCTAGAAATACGGGACGGTCAAACACTGAAGCTTTCTTT.

The chain employs TRBV6-1 and TRBJ2-5, with D tentatively TRBD1 (7 bases). Trimming pared 6 bases from V and 1 base from J, leaving 15 bases between. Germline V gives CDR1 MNHNS, CDR2 SASEGT. The CDR3 sequence is 15 residues long. In DNA form, the CDR3 reads TGTGCCAGCAGGCGGGGACAGCTCCGCCAAGAGACCCAGTACTTC. As protein: CASRRGQLRQETQYF.

The rearrangement uses TRBV2 and TRBJ1-5, with no clear D. This CDR3 comprises 14 residues. The germline V gene has CDR1 SNHLY and CDR2 FYNNEI. Trimming left V 4 bases short and J 0 bases short, with 7 bases between. The CDR3 spells CASSASYSNQPQHF. As DNA, the CDR3 is TGTGCCAGCAGTGCGAGCTATAGCAATCAGCCCCAGCATTTT.

This clonotype was found a few times. CDR3 nucleotides: TGTGCCAGCACGGACGGGGGAGAATACGAGCAGTACTTC. It yields the protein CASTDGGEYEQYF. This chain uses TRBV3-1 with TRBJ2-7; D may be TRBD2 (6 bases). Between the trimmed V and J ends, which lost 7 bases and 4 bases, there was a span of 14 bases. From germline, CDR1 is LGHDT and CDR2 YNNKEL (reference sequence). This CDR3 has 13 amino acids.

This clonotype was picked up a small number of times. The chain recombines TRBV5-1 with TRBJ2-3, with 11 positions matching TRBD1. CDR3 length: 17 residues. CDR1 and CDR2 from the germline V gene are SGHRS and YFSETQ. V gave up 2 bases and J gave up 2 bases; unmatched junction bases: 7. CDR3 nucleotide sequence: TGCGCCAGCAGCTTTCTCAGAGGACAGGGGGCCACAGATACGCAGTATTTT. Translating gives CASSFLRGQGATDTQYF.

CDR3 DNA sequence: TGTGCCAGCAGCCAACCTGACTGGTTAGGGAATCAGCCCCAGCATTTT. Translation: CASSQPDWLGNQPQHF. The V and J genes are TRBV12-3 or TRBV12-4 and TRBJ1-5; D ambiguous. V gave up 6 bases and J gave up 4 bases, with 19 bases separating them. The CDR3 is 16 residues long.

This clonotype was counted a few times. The chain joins TRBV25-1 to TRBJ2-5; 8 bases agree with TRBD1. Germline CDR1 and CDR2: MGHDK and SYGVNS. The CDR3 is made up of 14 amino acids. CDR3 protein: CVDNGGRGHGTQYF. The DNA for the CDR3 is TGTGTCGATAACGGGGGCAGGGGGCACGGGACCCAGTACTTC.

The V and J genes are TRBV29-1 and TRBJ2-1; D unclear. The V gene lost 7 bases and the J gene lost 3 bases, with 10 bases spanning the gap. This CDR3 region has 12 residues. Germline V lookup: CDR1 SQVTM, CDR2 ANQGSEA. The CDR3, as DNA: TGCAGCGCCACATCGTACTACAATGAGCAGTTCTTC. This gives the protein CSATSYYNEQFF.